This is a list of T cell receptor beta chains from one sample in a study of blood T cell repertoires in COVID-19. Repertoires were generated with immunoSEQ multiplex PCR, while TCRdb's copy carries only in-frame clones and drops some. The data show some 270,000 clones, with about 89% seen just once and 1.5% to 2% held by the top ten. Sample: peripheral blood. These receptors all stem from a woman aged 60-75 years who had recovered from COVID-19. Each CDR3 is given with its conserved first and last residue. The D gene is left open where the match is weak. Size tells how often a clone was seen (once, few, many) or the class of an expanded clone, and some rows leave it out.

V: TRBV3-1/TRBV3-2
D: NA
J: TRBJ1-3
size: NA
DNA: TGTGCCAGCAGCCATAAAGGAGTAGGAGACTCTGGAAACACCATATATTTT
CDR3: CASSHKGVGDSGNTIYF

V: TRBV27
D: NA
J: TRBJ2-2
size: NA
DNA: TGTGCCAGCAGGGAGGGAGTCACCGGGGAGCTGTTTTTT
CDR3: CASREGVTGELFF

V: TRBV3-1/TRBV3-2
D: NA
J: TRBJ1-1
size: NA
DNA: TGTGCCAGCAACAGAGTGGGCACTGAAGCTTTCTTT
CDR3: CASNRVGTEAFF

V: TRBV7-2
D: TRBD2
J: TRBJ2-2
size: few
DNA: TGTGCCAGCAGCTTATACGGCGGGGGGGCCTCTTACACCGGGGAGCTGTTTTTT
CDR3: CASSLYGGGASYTGELFF

V: TRBV5-8
D: NA
J: TRBJ2-1
size: once
DNA: TGTGCCAGCAGCTTGAGCGTCAGGGGCTATGGATCCTACAATGAGCAGTTCTTC
CDR3: CASSLSVRGYGSYNEQFF

V: TRBV23-1
D: TRBD2
J: TRBJ2-2
size: NA
DNA: TGCGCCAGCCGCTCCCCTACTAGCGGGGGGCTGACCGGGGAGCTGTTTTTT
CDR3: CASRSPTSGGLTGELFF

V: TRBV5-5
D: TRBD1
J: TRBJ1-2
size: NA
DNA: TGTGCCAGCAGTCGAGGTGCCCTCCAACAGGGGGCGCTTGGCTACACCTTC
CDR3: CASSRGALQQGALGYTF

V: TRBV14
D: NA
J: TRBJ2-2
size: few
DNA: TGTGCCAGCAGCCCCCTGGATTATCGGCGACGGGGACTCGCCACCGGGGAGCTGTTTTTT
CDR3: CASSPLDYRRRGLATGELFF

V: TRBV6-1
D: NA
J: TRBJ2-7
size: NA
DNA: TGTGCCAGCAGTGACATTTCTAGACCGAAAGCCTACGAGCAGTACTTC
CDR3: CASSDISRPKAYEQYF

V: TRBV14
D: NA
J: TRBJ2-1
size: NA
DNA: TGTGCCAGCAGCCAAGTTTTTGCGGGGGCAGGTGGGCAGTTCTTC
CDR3: CASSQVFAGAGGQFF

V: TRBV11-3
D: NA
J: TRBJ1-1
size: NA
DNA: TGTGCCAGCAGCGTCGAATCGGACACTGAAGCTTTCTTT
CDR3: CASSVESDTEAFF

V: TRBV7-9
D: NA
J: TRBJ2-2
size: NA
DNA: TGTGCCAGCAGCTTCTTCCTGGGGGGTATCGGGGAGCTGTTTTTT
CDR3: CASSFFLGGIGELFF

V: TRBV28
D: TRBD2
J: TRBJ2-3
size: once
DNA: TGTGCCAGCAGTTACCCGGGACTAGCGGGGCGGGCGGATACGCAGTATTTT
CDR3: CASSYPGLAGRADTQYF

V: TRBV5-1
D: NA
J: TRBJ1-6
size: NA
DNA: TGCGCCAGCACCTTAGATACAGGGTCTAATTCACCCCTCCACTTT
CDR3: CASTLDTGSNSPLHF

V: TRBV10-3
D: TRBD1
J: TRBJ2-1
size: NA
DNA: TGTGCCATCAGCGGGGACAGGGGGGCCTACAATGAGCAGTTCTTC
CDR3: CAISGDRGAYNEQFF

V: TRBV18
D: TRBD2
J: TRBJ2-3
size: NA
DNA: TGTGCCAGCTCACCACGGGGGGGTATTACAGATACGCAGTATTTT
CDR3: CASSPRGGITDTQYF

V: TRBV14
D: TRBD2
J: TRBJ2-5
size: NA
DNA: TGTGCCAGCAGCCCACGCCGGGTAGCGGGGGCCGGAGAGACCCAGTACTTC
CDR3: CASSPRRVAGAGETQYF

V: TRBV7-6
D: TRBD1
J: TRBJ1-5
size: NA
DNA: TGTGCCAGCAGCCCAGGGACAGGCCTCCAGCCCCAGCATTTT
CDR3: CASSPGTGLQPQHF

V: TRBV7-9
D: TRBD1
J: TRBJ1-1
size: NA
DNA: TGTGCCAGCAGCCCTCACAGGGGATCGAACACTGAAGCTTTCTTT
CDR3: CASSPHRGSNTEAFF

V: TRBV9
D: NA
J: TRBJ1-2
size: NA
DNA: TGTGCCAGCAGCGAGGACATAACTAACTATGGCTACACCTTC
CDR3: CASSEDITNYGYTF

V: TRBV6-4
D: NA
J: TRBJ2-7
size: NA
DNA: TGTGCCAACCCTCGACAGGTTTCCTACGAGCAGTACTTC
CDR3: CANPRQVSYEQYF

V: TRBV28
D: TRBD1
J: TRBJ2-1
size: few
DNA: TGTGCCAGCAGTGCCCCCGGGACAGGGCACTACAATGAGCAGTTCTTC
CDR3: CASSAPGTGHYNEQFF

V: TRBV28
D: TRBD1
J: TRBJ2-7
size: NA
DNA: TGTGCAAGGCAGGGGGCTGGGGAGCAGTACTTC
CDR3: CARQGAGEQYF

V: TRBV7-9
D: NA
J: TRBJ1-3
size: NA
DNA: TGTGCCAGCACCCGGGACTCCGGGGGAAACACCATATATTTT
CDR3: CASTRDSGGNTIYF

V: TRBV4-1
D: NA
J: TRBJ2-3
size: NA
DNA: TGCGCCAGCAGCGACGCCGGACATGATACGCAGTATTTT
CDR3: CASSDAGHDTQYF

V: TRBV18
D: TRBD1
J: TRBJ1-1
size: NA
DNA: TGTGCCAGCTCACTTTTACAGGGGGAGAACACTGAAGCTTTCTTT
CDR3: CASSLLQGENTEAFF

V: TRBV6-2/TRBV6-3
D: NA
J: TRBJ1-1
size: NA
DNA: TGTGCCAGCAGTCCACTCGGGGGGAACACTGAAGCTTTCTTT
CDR3: CASSPLGGNTEAFF

V: TRBV18
D: NA
J: TRBJ2-2
size: NA
DNA: TGTGCCAGCTCATCGAAGCTAGGCACCGGGGAGCTGTTTTTT
CDR3: CASSSKLGTGELFF

V: TRBV7-9
D: NA
J: TRBJ1-6
size: few
DNA: TGTGCCAGCAGCGGGGGCGGACAGAACTTAAGGAATTCACCCCTCCACTTT
CDR3: CASSGGGQNLRNSPLHF

V: TRBV11-2
D: NA
J: TRBJ2-7
size: NA
DNA: TGTGCCAGCAGCTTAGGCGGGGTCCCCACCTACGAGCAGTACTTC
CDR3: CASSLGGVPTYEQYF

V: TRBV18
D: NA
J: TRBJ1-3
size: NA
DNA: TGTGCCAGCTCACCAACAGACTCTGGAAACACCATATATTTT
CDR3: CASSPTDSGNTIYF

V: TRBV7-6
D: TRBD1
J: TRBJ2-5
size: NA
DNA: TGTGCCAGCAGCTTCCAGACAGGGCGCGAGACCCAGTACTTC
CDR3: CASSFQTGRETQYF

V: TRBV27
D: NA
J: TRBJ2-1
size: once
DNA: TGTGCCAGCAGTTTCCCTGGGAGCTCCTACAATGAGCAGTTCTTC
CDR3: CASSFPGSSYNEQFF

V: TRBV24-1
D: NA
J: TRBJ2-7
size: once
DNA: TGTGCCACCAAAGGAGGGGGCGACGAGCAGTACTTC
CDR3: CATKGGGDEQYF

V: TRBV27
D: TRBD1
J: TRBJ1-2
size: NA
DNA: TGTGCCAGCAGTCCCAAGACAGGGTTTTACGGCTACACCTTC
CDR3: CASSPKTGFYGYTF

V: TRBV5-1
D: TRBD1
J: TRBJ1-2
size: NA
DNA: TGCGCCAGCAGCTTCGGCGGGTCTCAGGGGGAAGGCTACACCTTC
CDR3: CASSFGGSQGEGYTF

V: TRBV2
D: TRBD1
J: TRBJ1-1
size: once
DNA: TGTGCCAGCAGTTATGGGGACAGACCGAACACTGAAGCTTTCTTT
CDR3: CASSYGDRPNTEAFF

V: TRBV27
D: NA
J: TRBJ1-5
size: NA
DNA: TGTGCCAGCAGGGGATTCGGGGTCGGGAGCAATCAGCCCCAGCATTTT
CDR3: CASRGFGVGSNQPQHF

V: TRBV25-1
D: NA
J: TRBJ2-7
size: once
DNA: TGTGCCAGCAGGGGCGGAGGATTTGGGGAGCAGTACTTC
CDR3: CASRGGGFGEQYF

V: TRBV18
D: TRBD1
J: TRBJ1-1
size: NA
DNA: TGTGCCAGCTCACCACGCCGGACAGGGGGGGACACTGAAGCTTTCTTT
CDR3: CASSPRRTGGDTEAFF

V: TRBV6-2/TRBV6-3
D: TRBD1
J: TRBJ1-1
size: NA
DNA: TGTGCCAGCAGTTACACAGGGGATACCACTGAAGCTTTCTTT
CDR3: CASSYTGDTTEAFF

V: TRBV11-2
D: NA
J: TRBJ1-1
size: once
DNA: TGTGCCAGCAGCTTTAATATGGGTCACCCAGGGTGGGCCGTTGAAGCTTTCTTT
CDR3: CASSFNMGHPGWAVEAFF

V: TRBV3-1/TRBV3-2
D: TRBD1
J: TRBJ1-6
size: NA
DNA: TGTGCCAGCAGCCAAGGGACAGGGGGCGAGTCACCCCTCCACTTT
CDR3: CASSQGTGGESPLHF

V: TRBV7-8
D: NA
J: TRBJ1-1
size: NA
DNA: TGTGCCAGCAGCTTAGCCTCAGGGTCTGAAGCTTTCTTT
CDR3: CASSLASGSEAFF

V: TRBV7-8
D: TRBD2
J: TRBJ2-3
size: NA
DNA: TGTGCCAGCAGTCCCAGGGAGCTAGCGGGGGCCCTGGGCACAGATACGCAGTATTTT
CDR3: CASSPRELAGALGTDTQYF

V: TRBV3-1/TRBV3-2
D: NA
J: TRBJ1-4
size: few
DNA: TGTGCCAGCAGCCAGGGGGCTGGGTGGACTAATGAAAAACTGTTTTTT
CDR3: CASSQGAGWTNEKLFF

V: TRBV10-2
D: NA
J: TRBJ1-1
size: NA
DNA: TGCGCCAGCAGTCGGGCAGGGTCGGACACTGAAGCTTTCTTT
CDR3: CASSRAGSDTEAFF

V: TRBV10-3
D: TRBD1
J: TRBJ1-2
size: NA
DNA: TGTGCCGTTTACCGGGACAGGGATCGGTATGGCTACACCTTC
CDR3: CAVYRDRDRYGYTF

V: TRBV28
D: NA
J: TRBJ2-2
size: NA
DNA: TGTGCCAGCAGTCCAGGGGATAACACCGGGGAGCTGTTTTTT
CDR3: CASSPGDNTGELFF